The clone carrying this TCR beta chain was counted ten times or more. What it binds is unknown. V trimming: 7 bases; J trimming: 1 base; junction bases outside the gene matches: 10. The CDR3 extends over 14 amino acids. Germline CDR1 SQVTM, CDR2 ANQGSEA. The source of the sample is a study of identical twins. Overall study results and limits: The authors noted that invariant MAIT and iNKT cells could partly confound zero-insertion analyses.

Through template switching, a universal primer site was introduced, and the cDNA contained unique molecular identifiers. TCRdb recomputed calls from the 5' RACE reads with MiXCR, one row per CDR3 protein. In the table there are 250,000 to 300,000 distinct CDR3 sequences, 7.5% to 9.5% of which are singletons. The same data also contributed to another study, on yellow fever vaccine responses in identical twins. Turning to that study: Twins' vaccine T cell responses were reported to seem partly convergent and partly personalized.

The V gene is TRBV29-1, the J gene TRBJ2-7; 7 bases are shared with TRBD2. Input material: CD8+ T cells sorted from blood. This clonotype was sampled from a woman aged 18 to 35 in good health. The CDR3 coding sequence is TGCAGCGCAACAGGCGGGGGACTTTCCTACGAGCAGTACTTC. Translating it yields CSATGGGLSYEQYF.